Listed below are T cell receptor beta chains from one sample, sequenced in a study of PD-1 blockade in classical Hodgkin lymphoma. TCRdb keeps only in-frame clones here, not all; method: immunoSEQ multiplex PCR. Altogether some 50,000 clones are present, about 75% being singletons, with the ten largest covering around 12%. The sequenced sample was peripheral blood mononuclear cells (PBMCs), obtained before the fourth cycle of nivolumab. The source of these receptors is a human donor with classical Hodgkin lymphoma. Each CDR3 is given with its conserved first and last residue. Fields, in order: D gene, clone size, J gene, V gene, CDR3 DNA, CDR3 protein. D genes are given only for firm matches. Rows may omit the clone size; those that give it use once, few, many or a size class.

D: TRBD1
size: many
J: TRBJ1-1
V: TRBV28
DNA: TGTGCCAGCAGTTATGGGGACAGGCTAACACCGAACACTGAAGCTTTCTTT
CDR3: CASSYGDRLTPNTEAFF

D: TRBD1
size: .
J: TRBJ2-5
V: TRBV5-1
DNA: TGCGCCAGCAGCCCGTTTCTGGACAGGGGATTCGAGACCCAGTACTTC
CDR3: CASSPFLDRGFETQYF

D: .
size: few
J: TRBJ1-1
V: TRBV9
DNA: TGTGCCAGCAGCCCGGAGGGGGTTGTTGGCTCTGAAGCTTTCTTT
CDR3: CASSPEGVVGSEAFF

D: .
size: once
J: TRBJ1-2
V: TRBV6-6
DNA: TGTGCCAGCACCCCCCGCGGGGAAGGGTATGGCTACACCTTC
CDR3: CASTPRGEGYGYTF

D: .
size: .
J: TRBJ1-3
V: TRBV28
DNA: TGTGCCAGCAGTTACAGTAAGGGGGACTTCTCTGGAAACACCATATATTTT
CDR3: CASSYSKGDFSGNTIYF

D: .
size: .
J: TRBJ2-2
V: TRBV11-3
DNA: TGTGCCAGCAGCTTAAAGGGAGCCGGGGAGCTGTTTTTT
CDR3: CASSLKGAGELFF

D: TRBD1
size: .
J: TRBJ1-2
V: TRBV9
DNA: TGTGCCAGCAGCACGACCGGGACAGGTCATGGCTACACCTTC
CDR3: CASSTTGTGHGYTF

D: .
size: .
J: TRBJ2-5
V: TRBV7-2
DNA: TGTGCCAGCAGCTTAGGCCCGGCAATCTACGACTTC
CDR3: CASSLGPAIYDF

D: TRBD2
size: .
J: TRBJ2-1
V: TRBV5-1
DNA: TGCGCCAGCAGCGCCGGGACTAGCGGACCCTATGAGCAGTTCTTC
CDR3: CASSAGTSGPYEQFF

D: .
size: medium-sized
J: TRBJ2-5
V: TRBV29-1
DNA: TGCAGCGCTGAATGGGGAAAGGAGACCCAGTACTTC
CDR3: CSAEWGKETQYF

D: .
size: .
J: TRBJ2-3
V: TRBV6-5
DNA: TGTGCCAGCAGCTCAAGAGCGACAGGCACAGATACGCAGTATTTT
CDR3: CASSSRATGTDTQYF

D: TRBD2
size: few
J: TRBJ2-3
V: TRBV7-2
DNA: TGTGCCAGCAGCCCTCTGGCGGGAGAGACAGATACGCAGTATTTT
CDR3: CASSPLAGETDTQYF

D: .
size: once
J: TRBJ1-4
V: TRBV6-5
DNA: TGTGCCAGCAGTTACTCCACAGGGAAGGGCATACTGTTTTTT
CDR3: CASSYSTGKGILFF

D: TRBD2
size: few
J: TRBJ2-3
V: TRBV30
DNA: TGTGCCTGGAATTTGGCTAGCGGGAGGACCCCCCCCAGGTTTTGTACGCAGTATTTT
CDR3: CAWNLASGRTPPRFCTQYF

D: .
size: .
J: TRBJ2-7
V: TRBV27
DNA: TGTGCCAGCTCTCCGGGACTCACTTACGAGCAGTACTTC
CDR3: CASSPGLTYEQYF

D: .
size: .
J: TRBJ2-5
V: TRBV5-1
DNA: TGCGCCAGCAGCTTGGGGGGAGCAGAGGAGACCCAGTACTTC
CDR3: CASSLGGAEETQYF

D: .
size: .
J: TRBJ1-1
V: TRBV9
DNA: TGTGCCAGCAGCCCCGTTGGTCTTGAAGCTTTCTTT
CDR3: CASSPVGLEAFF

D: .
size: .
J: TRBJ1-1
V: TRBV27
DNA: TGTGCCAGCAGTTCTCAGTATGAAAGCACTGAAGCTTTCTTT
CDR3: CASSSQYESTEAFF

D: TRBD2
size: .
J: TRBJ2-5
V: TRBV2
DNA: TGTGCCAGCAGTGGAGCGGGAGTGAAAGAGACCCAGTACTTC
CDR3: CASSGAGVKETQYF

D: .
size: .
J: TRBJ2-2
V: TRBV9
DNA: TGTGCCAGCAGCCCAGTGGCTACGAACACCGGGGAGCTGTTTTTT
CDR3: CASSPVATNTGELFF